This passage covers 9 T cell receptor beta chains from one sample sequenced in a study of blood T cell repertoires in COVID-19. Libraries were prepared by immunoSEQ multiplex PCR; TCRdb keeps only in-frame clonotypes and omits some of them. Here the sample spans some 270,000 clones, roughly 90% being singletons. Sequencing used peripheral blood. These receptors all come from a man younger than 40 with acute or convalescent COVID-19.

The chain recombines TRBV11-2 with TRBJ2-6; D ambiguous. Germline assignment: CDR1 SGHAT and CDR2 FQNNGV. The CDR3 covers 15 residues. V shed 3 bases and J shed 4 bases, with 10 bases lying between them. This chain's CDR3 is CASSFAVVGANVLTF. The CDR3, as DNA: TGTGCCAGCAGCTTTGCAGTGGTGGGGGCCAACGTCCTGACTTTC.

The chain carries TRBV5-1 and TRBJ1-2; 7 bases align to TRBD1. Trimming cost V 2 bases and J 11 bases; bases outside gene matches: 6. This CDR3 comprises 12 residues. CDR1 and CDR2 (germline): SGHRS, YFSETQ. The CDR3 DNA reads as TGCGCCAGCAGCTTCGACAGGGAGGCTTACACCTTC. Its translation is CASSFDREAYTF. Variable domain in full (rest from reference TRBV5-1 and TRBJ1-2): KAGVTQTPRYLIKTRGQQVTLSCSPISGHRSVSWYQQTPGQGLQFLFEYFSETQRNKGNFPGRFSGRQFSNSRSEMNVSTLELGDSALYLCASSFDREAYTFGSGTRLTVV.

V is TRBV5-1 and J is TRBJ2-1; 13 bases are shared with TRBD2. Germline CDR1 reads SGHRS; CDR2 reads YFSETQ. There are 16 residues in the CDR3. The trim removed 4 bases at V and 2 bases at J, leaving 3 bases unmatched. CDR3 nucleotides: TGCGCCAGCAGCGTTACTAGCGGGGGGGCCTACAATGAGCAGTTCTTC. Translating it yields CASSVTSGGAYNEQFF.

This chain links TRBV3-1 (or the pseudogene TRBV3-2) with TRBJ2-1, with TRBD2 identical over 11 bases. The CDR3 sequence is 20 residues long. The J segment lost 0 bases and the V segment lost 4 bases, leaving 14 bases of the junction unmatched. The germline V gene has CDR1 LGHDT and CDR2 YNNKEL (reference sequence). The CDR3 DNA reads as TGTGCCAGCAGCCCAAGGGTGGGACTAGCGGCCCCTGACTCCTACAATGAGCAGTTCTTC. It codes for CASSPRVGLAAPDSYNEQFF.

The chain joins TRBV7-9 to TRBJ2-1; possibly TRBD2 for D (5 bases). Germline CDR1 reads SEHNR; CDR2 reads FQNEAQ (reference sequence). The V gene lost 2 bases and the J gene lost 7 bases, with 12 bases spanning the gap. This CDR3 is 14 amino acids long. CDR3 sequence reads: CASSLTPRENEQFF. The CDR3 DNA reads TGTGCCAGCAGCTTAACGCCTAGGGAGAATGAGCAGTTCTTC.

The V call is TRBV7-9, the J call TRBJ2-7; maybe TRBD2 (5 bases). V was shortened by 3 bases and J by 7 bases, with 10 bases between the two germline ends. This CDR3 comprises 12 residues. Looked up from germline, CDR1 is SEHNR and CDR2 is FQNEAQ (reference sequence). DNA for the CDR3: TGTGCCAGCAGCTTGGGTCCGGGAGAGCAGTACTTC. Translated: CASSLGPGEQYF. The variable domain in full, completed from reference TRBV7-9 and TRBJ2-7, reads DTGVSQNPRHKITKRGQNVTFRCDPISEHNRLYWYRQTLGQGPEFLTYFQNEAQLEKSRLLSDRFSAERPKGSFSTLEIQRTEQGDSAMYLCASSLGPGEQYFGPGTRLTVT.

The rearrangement links TRBV4-1 to TRBJ1-2; maybe TRBD1 (6 bases). CDR1 is MGHRA and CDR2 is YSYEKL in the germline V gene. The CDR3 is 14 residues long. Between the trimmed V and J ends, which lost 1 base and 3 bases, there was a span of 9 bases. As DNA, the CDR3 is TGCGCCAGCAGCCAAGGGCCAGGGGACTATGGCTACACCTTC. Translation: CASSQGPGDYGYTF.

The chain employs TRBV5-6 and TRBJ1-6; D is unclear. The V gene lost 1 base and the J gene lost 8 bases, with 10 bases spanning the gap. The germline gives CDR1 SGHDT, CDR2 YYEEEE. The CDR3 length is 14 residues. The CDR3 DNA reads as TGTGCCAGCAGCTTGTTGGGGAGTGATTCACCCCTCCACTTT. Amino acid sequence: CASSLLGSDSPLHF. Drawing the rest from reference TRBV5-6 and TRBJ1-6, the complete variable domain is DAGVTQSPTHLIKTRGQQVTLRCSPKSGHDTVSWYQQALGQGPQFIFQYYEEEERQRGNFPDRFSGHQFPNYSSELNVNALLLGDSALYLCASSLLGSDSPLHFGNGTRLTVT.

The rearrangement links TRBV28 to TRBJ1-5; 7 bases are a match to TRBD1. The germline V gene encodes CDR1 MDHEN and CDR2 SYDVKM. The V gene end was trimmed by 7 bases and the J gene end by 4 bases; junction bases not matched to a gene: 10. The CDR3 consists of 15 residues. The CDR3 loop reads CASNGQAGKNQPQHF. Here the CDR3 DNA reads TGTGCCAGCAATGGACAGGCTGGGAAGAATCAGCCCCAGCATTTT.